Included here is one TCR beta chain sequence, with context. Its antigen is still unknown. Germline CDR1 and CDR2: MGHDK and SYGVNS. The CDR3 has 15 amino acids. With 8 bases removed from V and 3 bases from J, the gap between germline ends came to 16 bases. This specimen comes from a study of cytomegalovirus exposure and HLA in healthy donors. Study summary: Among 150 million to 200 million T cells, an earlier analysis found 120 million or so unique TCR beta sequences. Findings and limits, study-wide: In terms of immune exposure information, only CMV serostatus was available.

Amplification used 60 Vbeta primers and 13 Jbeta primers. Data came from immunoSEQ multiplex PCR; TCRdb stores just in-frame clones and leaves some out. The sample shows under 200,000 clones, 82% of them seen only once. The V gene is TRBV25-1, the J gene TRBJ2-2; perhaps TRBD1 as D (6 bases). The sequenced sample consisted of PBMCs. The sequence came from a girl aged 2 to 9 in good health and CMV-seropositive. This CDR3 reads CASGVAHRDTGELFF. The CDR3 coding sequence is TGTGCCAGCGGCGTAGCGCACAGGGACACCGGGGAGCTGTTTTTT.